The 11 T cell receptor beta chains presented below share a single source sample, sequenced in a study of brain T cells in children with intractable seizures. Profiled with immunoSEQ multiplex PCR; TCRdb holds only in-frame clones, not every one. Of roughly 80,000 clones listed, approximately 89% are singletons. This material consisted of peripheral blood, taken at surgery. The receptors were gathered from a girl aged 2 to 10 with Rasmussen encephalitis and intractable seizures.

With regard to this clone: At one end, the junction sequence differs from germline, possibly due to a read error. J is TRBJ1-2 and V is TRBV6-1; 8 positions agree with TRBD1. From germline, CDR1 is MNHNS and CDR2 SASEGT. The CDR3 has 14 residues. CDR3 in DNA: TGTGCCAGCAGCGAAGCGGGACAGGCCTATGGCTACACCTTC. This translates into CASSEAGQAYGYTF.

A remark on this clone: The same CDR3 arises from other DNA sequences in this sample as well. V is TRBV6-5 and J is TRBJ2-1; D possibly matches TRBD1 or TRBD2 (7 bases each). The CDR3 sequence is 14 residues long. Looked up from germline, CDR1 is MNHEY and CDR2 is SVGAGI. V was trimmed by 7 bases and J by 10 bases, leaving 20 bases between them. The CDR3 bases are TGTGCCAGCACTCGACAGGGAGGGGGCAACGAGCAGTTCTTC. Encoded protein: CASTRQGGGNEQFF.

The chain recombines TRBV6-5 with TRBJ1-1, with TRBD1 as a possible D gene (6 bases). The CDR3 contains 15 residues. CDR1 and CDR2 from the germline V gene are MNHEY and SVGAGI. Trimming cost V 5 bases and J 5 bases, with 18 bases left between them. CDR3: CASSPGFTGRTEAFF. The DNA of the CDR3 is TGTGCCAGCAGTCCCGGTTTTACAGGGAGGACTGAAGCTTTCTTT.

V gene TRBV5-1 combines with J gene TRBJ1-6; D unclear. The CDR3 has 13 amino acids. V lost 6 bases and J lost 8, with 12 bases in between. The germline V gene has CDR1 SGHRS and CDR2 YFSETQ. CDR3 amino acids: CASTNERDSPLHF. The CDR3 region has the DNA TGCGCCAGCACCAATGAGCGGGATTCACCCCTCCACTTT.

The chain has TRBV14 and TRBJ2-7; 11 positions match TRBD2. This CDR3 contains 17 residues. Germline assignment: CDR1 SGHDN and CDR2 FVKESK. The V and J ends lost 4 bases and 1 base, in that order; junction bases with no gene match: 9. Here the CDR3 reads CASSPYLGLAASYEQYF. Written as DNA, the CDR3 is TGTGCCAGCAGCCCCTACTTGGGACTAGCGGCGTCCTACGAGCAGTACTTC.

The rearrangement uses TRBV7-9 and TRBJ1-6; no reliable D call. Trimming pared 1 base from V and 10 bases from J, leaving 5 bases between. The length of the CDR3 is 12 residues. Germline V gene data show CDR1 as SEHNR and CDR2 as FQNEAQ (reference sequence). CDR3 sequence: CASSLGESPLHF. In nucleotides, the CDR3 is TGTGCCAGCAGCTTAGGGGAGTCACCCCTCCACTTT.

This chain connects TRBV7-4 to TRBJ1-4; D gene uncertain. The CDR3 covers 13 residues. The germline V gene has CDR1 SGHVT and CDR2 SQSDAQ. The germline V and J ends were trimmed by 5 bases and 0 bases, with 4 bases remaining between them. The CDR3 spells CASSLSTNEKLFF. CDR3 coding DNA: TGTGCCAGCAGCCTCTCAACTAATGAAAAACTGTTTTTT.

The chain joins TRBV6-5 to TRBJ1-5; D is uncertain. This CDR3 has 13 amino acids. Trimming pared 0 bases from V and 7 bases from J, leaving 7 bases between. Germline CDR1 is MNHEY and CDR2 is SVGAGI. The CDR3 sequence: CASSYSPRQPQHF. CDR3 in DNA: TGTGCCAGCAGTTACTCCCCCCGGCAGCCCCAGCATTTT.

V is TRBV18 and J is TRBJ1-6; 8 nucleotides match TRBD1. V gave up 3 bases and J gave up 10 bases; unmatched junction bases: 5. CDR1 KGHSH and CDR2 LQKENI come from the germline V gene. The CDR3 has 14 residues. For the CDR3, the DNA is TGTGCCAGCTCACCTACAGGGGGGGGATCACCCCTCCACTTT. This codes for CASSPTGGGSPLHF.

The chain employs TRBV2 and TRBJ2-5; tentatively, D is TRBD1 or TRBD2 (6 bases each). The CDR3 totals 15 residues. V was shortened by 8 bases and J by 2 bases, with 18 bases between the two germline ends. Looked up from germline, CDR1 is SNHLY and CDR2 is FYNNEI. The CDR3 sequence is CASCRTGRGQETQYF. CDR3 nucleotides: TGTGCCAGCTGTAGAACAGGGCGGGGACAAGAGACCCAGTACTTC. The full variable domain, its missing parts supplied by reference TRBV2 and TRBJ2-5, is EPEVTQTPSHQVTQMGQEVILRCVPISNHLYFYWYRQILGQKVEFLVSFYNNEISEKSEIFDDQFSVERPDGSNFTLKIRSTKLEDSAMYFCASCRTGRGQETQYFGPGTRLLVL.

This clone has just one count. The chain employs TRBV11-1 and TRBJ2-5; D uncertain. The CDR3 sequence is 13 residues long. CDR1 is SGHAT and CDR2 is FQDESV in the germline V gene (reference sequence). The V gene lost 5 bases and the J gene lost 5 bases, with 12 bases spanning the gap. This CDR3 reads CASSPVVSETQYF. Here the CDR3 DNA reads TGTGCCAGCAGCCCTGTGGTTTCTGAGACCCAGTACTTC.